This T cell receptor beta chain was retrieved from a study of tumor and adjacent non-tumor tissue in lung cancer (dated by TCRdb to the late 2010s). Regarding the complete study: By cancer type, the cohort comprised eleven to twelve adenocarcinoma patients, 2 squamous cell carcinoma patients and 1 small cell lung cancer patient. TCRbeta CDR3 sequencing was performed on 30 to 35 paired specimens, with one tumor sample and one normal lung sample collected per patient. Sequencing produced more than 100,000,000 productive TCRbeta reads in total, an average of approximately 4.1 million reads per sample. Using bulk TCRbeta repertoires from 15 lung cancer patients, the study set lung tumor tissue side by side with matched distant non-tumor lung tissue. Ages among the approximately 15 patients ranged from about 30 to 85 years, there were approximately 10 men and 5 women, and disease was at TNM stage I to III.

RNA was isolated from bulk unsorted tissue, and RNA quality was assessed with a NanoDrop ND-1000 and an Agilent 2100. All donors had newly diagnosed lung cancer, had not received prior chemotherapy, and were admitted for thoracic surgery in China between August and November 2014. Patients with previous radiotherapy or chemotherapy, or with another concurrent cancer, were excluded from the study. Pieces of surgical tissue measuring about 1-2.1 cm3 were kept in RNAlater solution and stored at -80 degrees C until use. This clonotype was seen only a few times. The antigen it recognizes is unknown. Its ends do not fully match the called genes, so a read error is possible. The germline V gene (reference sequence) provides CDR1 GTSNPN and CDR2 SVGIG. Inclusive of the bounding cysteine and phenylalanine, the CDR3 is 12 residues long. Only the CDR3 region is kept as DNA, spanning 36 bases read in frame from base 1.

Library method: multiplex PCR. The sequencer was an Illumina HiSeq 2500. TCRbeta libraries were built by three rounds of nested PCR using primers (Table S4), following protocols modified from ARM-PCR. PCR products of 200-500 bp were gel-excised and purified with the QIAquick gel extraction kit before sequencing. Under the source paper's analysis protocol: Reads were cleaned with Trimmomatic, merged with FLASH into complete CDR3 sequences, and assigned to V(D)J germline segments with MiTCR. Clonal diversity was calculated as the inverse Simpson's index using VDJtools. In-frame sequences without a premature stop codon were defined as productive reads. TCRdb reprocessed the public reads (quality trimming at Q25 with fastp, clone calling with MiXCR) and kept in-frame beta chains. Records with the same CDR3 protein are collapsed into one entry carrying the most frequent genes and DNA. None of the V and J calls come from the authors' own analysis; TCRdb made them. For this sample the table gives more than 85,000 distinct CDR3 sequences, of which about three fifths were detected only once. The ten largest clones add up to around 15% of the sample.

Overall study outcomes, separate from this receptor: Peripheral blood was not sequenced, so blood TCRbeta repertoires in these lung cancer patients were not examined. Neither the sequencing platform nor unique molecular identifiers are named or mentioned anywhere in the methods. Younger patients had significantly higher TCR diversity, and higher tumor TCR diversity was associated with shorter overall and disease-free survival. In normal lung, the top 100 clones accounted for a significantly larger cumulative share of the repertoire than in tumor tissue. Only roughly 14 patients were in the cohort, and the authors stated that larger samples and more detailed clinical data are needed. Significantly higher TCR diversity (inverse Simpson) was observed in tumor tissue than in normal lung tissue (approximately 430 vs 150, P = 0.0075, Mann-Whitney U test).

Sequenced: lung tumor tissue. Here the chain combines TRBV30 and TRBJ2-3; the D gene identity is not certain. The sequence came from a man between 65 and 85 years old with non-small cell lung cancer. CDR3 sequence: CAWGLDGGRLHF. The sequenced DNA: TGTGCCTGGGGTCTGGACGGTGGAAGGTTACATTTT.